The rows below give T cell receptor beta chains drawn from one sample of a study of T cell responses to AZD1222 COVID-19 vaccine. Using immunoSEQ multiplex PCR, the repertoire was profiled, and TCRdb retains in-frame clones only, with some absent. The table shows some 93,000 clones, with around nine tenths occurring only once. The sequences come from peripheral blood, collected 28 days after the second AZD1222 dose. The receptors derive from an adult who received the AZD1222 COVID-19 vaccine. CDR3s include the opening cysteine and the closing phenylalanine or tryptophan. The D gene is left open where the match is weak. The size entry is marked missing in some rows and otherwise reads once, few, many or a size class.

16	TRBD2	TRBV4-3	TRBJ2-1	once	TGCGCCAGCAGCCAGGCCCCCCTAGCGGGGTATACAGAGCAGTTCTTC	CASSQAPLAGYTEQFF
11	NA	TRBV29-1	TRBJ1-2	NA	TGCAGCTCCCTGACTGGCTATGGCTACACCTTC	CSSLTGYGYTF
15	TRBD1	TRBV11-3	TRBJ2-7	NA	TGTGCCAGCAGCCCCGGGACAGGGGGCGGATACGAGCAGTACTTC	CASSPGTGGGYEQYF
14	NA	TRBV4-3	TRBJ1-2	once	TGCGCCAGCAGTAAGGGGGGTAAAAGGGATGGCTACACCTTC	CASSKGGKRDGYTF
14	NA	TRBV28	TRBJ1-3	NA	TGTGCCAGCCGGGACTCCCTCTCTGGAAACACCATATATTTT	CASRDSLSGNTIYF
17	NA	TRBV30	TRBJ1-3	NA	TGTGCCTGGAGTCCCCCAGGCAGGGTCGATTTAGGAAACACCATATATTTT	CAWSPPGRVDLGNTIYF
14	NA	TRBV9	TRBJ1-1	NA	TGTGCCAGCAGCGTTTTGCCCGGGGACACTGAAGCTTTCTTT	CASSVLPGDTEAFF
13	NA	TRBV12-5	TRBJ2-7	NA	TGTGCTAGTGGTTTGGGGATCTCCTACGAGCAGTACTTC	CASGLGISYEQYF
15	NA	TRBV4-3	TRBJ1-5	NA	TGCGCCAGCAGCCAAGATTCACAGGGTGATCAGCCCCAGCATTTT	CASSQDSQGDQPQHF
15	TRBD2	TRBV30	TRBJ2-3	NA	TGTGCCTGCCGTTCCAAAGCGGGAAGAGCAGATACGCAGTATTTT	CACRSKAGRADTQYF
15	TRBD1	TRBV2	TRBJ1-2	NA	TGTGCCACCCCTCGACAGGGAAGATCTAACTATGGCTACACCTTC	CATPRQGRSNYGYTF
15	NA	TRBV7-3	TRBJ1-1	NA	TGTGCCAGCAGCTCAGAAGGACCAATGAACACTGAAGCTTTCTTT	CASSSEGPMNTEAFF
14	NA	TRBV3-1/TRBV3-2	TRBJ1-4	few	TGTGCCAGCAGCCAAAGGGCTGGTAATGAAAAACTGTTTTTT	CASSQRAGNEKLFF
13	NA	TRBV6-5	TRBJ1-3	NA	TGTGCCAGCAGTCCCCGAGGAGGGAACACCATATATTTT	CASSPRGGNTIYF
15	NA	TRBV15	TRBJ1-4	NA	TGTGCCACCAGCAGAGGAGGAGAGAGTAATGAAAAACTGTTTTTT	CATSRGGESNEKLFF
15	NA	TRBV18	TRBJ1-4	once	TGTGCCAGCTCACCACAGGTAGCCCTCAATGAAAAACTGTTTTTT	CASSPQVALNEKLFF
13	NA	TRBV18	TRBJ1-1	NA	TGTGCCAGCTCAAAGGGGGGGAACACTGAAGCTTTCTTT	CASSKGGNTEAFF
15	NA	TRBV3-1/TRBV3-2	TRBJ1-4	NA	TGTGCCAGCAGCCACGCGGGGTTGACTAATGAAAAACTGTTTTTT	CASSHAGLTNEKLFF
14	NA	TRBV6-5	TRBJ2-7	once	TGTGCCAGCAGTTTTGACTGGAGCTCCTACGAGCAGTACTTC	CASSFDWSSYEQYF
15	NA	TRBV28	TRBJ2-7	NA	TGTGCCAGCAGACCCGGGTTAGGGGTAACCTACGAGCAGTACTTC	CASRPGLGVTYEQYF
12	NA	TRBV3-1/TRBV3-2	TRBJ1-1	NA	TGTGCCAGCAGCCACGAGGGGACTGAGGCTTTCTTT	CASSHEGTEAFF
19	NA	TRBV5-4	TRBJ1-1	NA	TGTGCCAGCAGCCCGGGGTTAAGTCCCCTCCGGGGCGATAACACTGAAGCTTTCTTT	CASSPGLSPLRGDNTEAFF
15	NA	TRBV4-2	TRBJ2-3	NA	TGTGCCAGCAGCCAAGAGGGTCGCGGGACAGATACGCAGTATTTT	CASSQEGRGTDTQYF
12	NA	TRBV12-3/TRBV12-4	TRBJ1-2	once	TGTGCCAGCACCTATCGGGGGCTTGGCTACACCTTC	CASTYRGLGYTF
16	TRBD1	TRBV19	TRBJ2-1	NA	TGTGCCAGTAGTTCATCTTGGGGGACAGGTTACAATGAGCAGTTCTTC	CASSSSWGTGYNEQFF
13	TRBD2	TRBV7-3	TRBJ2-5	NA	TGTGCCAGCAGCCCGGGACTAGGAGAGACCCAGTACTTC	CASSPGLGETQYF
14	NA	TRBV18	TRBJ2-5	NA	TGTGCCAGCTCACCGTCCGGGACCGGGGAGACCCAGTACTTC	CASSPSGTGETQYF
14	TRBD1	TRBV6-5	TRBJ2-2	NA	TGTGCCAGCCGACAGGGTTGGAGCACCGGGGAGCTGTTTTTT	CASRQGWSTGELFF
17	TRBD2	TRBV28	TRBJ2-7	NA	TGTGCCAGCAGTTCCCATGGGACTAGCGGGATCCTTGCTGAGCAGTACTTC	CASSSHGTSGILAEQYF
15	TRBD2	TRBV5-4	TRBJ2-5	NA	TGTGCCAGCAGCATCGGGACTAGCGCACAAGAGACCCAGTACTTC	CASSIGTSAQETQYF
14	NA	TRBV30	TRBJ1-3	NA	TGTGCCTGGGGACGAGGCCGTTCTGGAAACACCATATATTTT	CAWGRGRSGNTIYF
16	TRBD1	TRBV7-2	TRBJ1-4	NA	TGTGCCAGCAGCCCAGCGGACAGGGGGCAAGGTGAAAAACTGTTTTTT	CASSPADRGQGEKLFF
15	NA	TRBV6-5	TRBJ1-1	NA	TGTGCCAGCAGTTACCCCGGGGGGGCGAACACTGAAGCTTTCTTT	CASSYPGGANTEAFF
13	TRBD2	TRBV7-9	TRBJ2-5	NA	TGTGCCAGCAGCTTAGAAAGGCGGGGGGAATGGCACTTC	CASSLERRGEWHF
15	NA	TRBV6-6	TRBJ1-6	NA	TGTGCCAGCAGCTTAACCGGGACAACTAATTCACCCCTCCACTTT	CASSLTGTTNSPLHF
15	NA	TRBV2	TRBJ2-3	once	TGTGCCAGCAGTGACACGGGAGAGCTGACAGATACGCAGTATTTT	CASSDTGELTDTQYF
12	NA	TRBV6-2/TRBV6-3	TRBJ2-7	few	TGTGCCAGCAGTTGGGGGAGCAACGAGCAGTACTTC	CASSWGSNEQYF
16	NA	TRBV12-2	TRBJ2-1	NA	TGTGCAAAGGGCGATCAGCGGGAGTGCGCCTACAATGAGCAGTTCTTC	CAKGDQRECAYNEQFF
14	NA	TRBV18	TRBJ1-1	NA	TGTGCCAGCTCACCGCCCGTGAGGAACACTGAAGCTTTCTTT	CASSPPVRNTEAFF
14	NA	TRBV7-8	TRBJ1-2	NA	TGTGCCAGCAGCTTAGGAACAGGGACCTATGGCTACACCTTC	CASSLGTGTYGYTF